One TCR beta chain is described in this entry. This clone was seen a single time. The target of this receptor is not known. There are no base qualities to consult, and no much larger clone falls within one base. TCRbeta CDR3 regions were amplified from genomic DNA by means of the immunoSEQ Assay, a bias-controlled multiplex PCR. In the authors' own workflow: Nucleated cell counts per sample were estimated from amplification of reference gene primers within the assay. To quantify the absolute abundance of each unique TCRbeta CDR3 rearrangement, sequence reads were collapsed and filtered. For each sample, productive Simpson clonality was calculated by taking the square root of Simpson's diversity index across productive rearrangements. As stored in TCRdb, this immuneACCESS dataset retains in-frame rearrangements with V and J assigned. A fraction of the clones does not appear; measured against another copy, unresolved V genes explain less than half of the discrepancy, and the remainder lacks a known reason. D and trimming were read from the DNA, whereas the V and J calls and clone size are those reported in that table. For this sample the table gives over 150,000 clones, of which approximately 88% were detected only once. The ten largest clonotypes hold less than 3.5% of the sample.

At the junction V is shortened by 6 bases and J by 4 bases; bases outside the gene matches: 5. The CDR3 runs 13 residues from the cysteine to the phenylalanine. The kept DNA is CDR3 alone, 39 bases in frame from the first base. The data are from a study of blood T cell repertoires in COVID-19 (TCRdb year 2020). For the wider study: The collaborator samples originated in the United States, Italy and Spain and spanned the acute and convalescent phases of COVID-19. The prospective study material was composed of cDNA or gDNA derived from T cells, B-cell-depleted T cells, or PBMCs. Deeply sampled blood TCRbeta repertoires from subjects exposed to, actively infected with, or recovered from COVID-19 were included in the dataset. The repertoires were released in a freely available public database meant as a resource for research on the immune response to SARS-CoV-2. Samples came from the ongoing ImmuneRACE study (first 160 participants) plus 1,254 subjects from 6 global collaborators. A de-identified subject ID, COVID-19 status, age in years and sex were almost always included in the sample metadata. Where available, HLA class I and class II types were taken from metadata supplied by the sample provider and were not determined by assay-based typing. General study outcomes and caveats: How much clinical and demographic metadata was included differed by source and by participant, and the metadata was provided uncurated.

Collaborating institutions collected whole blood in K2EDTA tubes following their own protocols. Collaborator samples were shipped for TCRbeta analysis as frozen whole blood, isolated PBMCs, or DNA extracted from either sample type. Sequencing was carried out using peripheral blood. This clonotype originated in an older woman with acute or convalescent COVID-19. The chain is assembled from TRBV12-3 or TRBV12-4 and TRBJ1-1, with 7 middle bases fitting TRBD1. The CDR3 corresponds to CASRYSGGTEAFF. The nucleotides are TGTGCCAGCAGGTATTCAGGGGGCACTGAAGCTTTCTTT.